The 7 T cell receptor beta chains in this list originate from one sample, sequenced in a study of cytomegalovirus exposure and HLA in healthy donors. Primers included in the PCR were 60 Vbeta and 13 Jbeta primers. This table comes from immunoSEQ multiplex PCR, and its TCRdb copy is limited to in-frame clones, with some not included. This table holds 110,000 to 150,000 clones, about 82% found once. Sequenced: PBMCs. These receptors were collected from a male donor in good health and CMV-seronegative.

This chain joins TRBV19 and TRBJ1-2; 9 nucleotides agree with TRBD1. The CDR3 consists of 15 residues. Germline V gene sequence: CDR1 LNHDA, CDR2 SQIVND (reference sequence). Unmatched junction bases numbered 11, after V lost 10 bases and J lost 2 bases. The CDR3 DNA is TGTGCCACTAAAATCACCGGGACAGGGAACTATGGCTACACCTTC. It encodes CATKITGTGNYGYTF.

The chain recombines TRBV5-1 with TRBJ2-7; 11 bases are a match to TRBD2. Germline CDR1 SGHRS, CDR2 YFSETQ. The CDR3 length is 14 residues. V was pared by 4 bases and J by 2 bases, with 2 bases of the junction left unmatched. The CDR3 region is CASSLAGGPYEQYF. The CDR3 coding sequence is TGCGCCAGCAGCCTAGCGGGAGGACCCTACGAGCAGTACTTC.

The gene calls are TRBV7-9 and TRBJ2-7; D is possibly TRBD1 (6 bases). Germline CDR1 SEHNR, CDR2 FQNEAQ (reference sequence). The V end was cut by 4 bases, the J end by 3 bases, with 10 bases between. This CDR3 contains 13 residues. The CDR3 here is CASSSQGFYEQYF. CDR3 coding DNA: TGTGCCAGCAGCTCACAGGGTTTCTACGAGCAGTACTTC.

The V gene is TRBV27, the J gene TRBJ2-1; the match to TRBD2 covers 7 bases. The CDR3 runs 14 residues. Germline lookup yields CDR1 MNHEY and CDR2 SMNVEV (reference sequence). J gave up 11 bases and V 5 bases, and 12 bases lay outside the gene matches. DNA for the CDR3: TGTGCCAGCAGTCCACAAGCAGGGACTACTAAGCAGTTCTTC. Its translation is CASSPQAGTTKQFF.

The genes are TRBV4-1 and TRBJ1-3, with 8 positions matching TRBD1. J lost 5 bases, V lost 2 bases, and 5 bases had no gene match. Germline CDR1 is MGHRA and CDR2 is YSYEKL. This CDR3 has 15 residues. The CDR3 loop is CASSQPGTGRNTIYF. For the CDR3, the DNA is TGCGCCAGCAGCCAACCTGGGACAGGTCGAAACACCATATATTTT.

The V gene is TRBV2, the J gene TRBJ2-7, with D tentatively TRBD1 (6 bases). V dropped 6 bases and J dropped 6 bases, with 18 bases sitting between them. CDR1 and CDR2 (germline): SNHLY, FYNNEI. The CDR3 totals 14 residues. The CDR3 bases are TGTGCCAGCAGCGCCGGGACACGGAGGCGCGAGCAGTACTTC. Its translation: CASSAGTRRREQYF.

The chain links TRBV10-3 to TRBJ2-1, with D maybe TRBD2 (5 bases). This CDR3 contains 12 residues. Germline V gene lookup returns CDR1 ENHRY and CDR2 SYGVKD. With 6 bases removed from V and 3 bases from J, the gap between germline ends came to 6 bases. This CDR3 is CAIRRDYNEQFF. For the CDR3, the DNA is TGTGCCATCAGGAGGGACTACAATGAGCAGTTCTTC.